The 30 T cell receptor beta chains reported below all come from one sample, sequenced in a study of cytomegalovirus exposure and HLA in healthy donors (dated by TCRdb to the late 2010s). Library prep was done by the immunoSEQ multiplex PCR assay. The multiplex PCR relied on a mix of 60 forward primers for TCR Vbeta segments and 13 reverse primers for TCR Jbeta segments. The clones in this table, taken by TCRdb from immuneACCESS, are in-frame only. Not every clone is retained; where verified, under half of the shortfall comes from an unresolved V gene, and the cause of the rest is unknown. This sample has 43,000 or so clones in its table, and approximately 80% of those were observed once. Together, the top ten hold roughly 1.5% of the sample. The specimen sequenced was PBMCs. The receptors come from a man under 40 in good health and CMV-seronegative.

In the case of this clone: An end of the junction differs from the germline gene, which may be a read error. The sample contains more than one DNA sequence encoding this CDR3. This sequence joins TRBV7-6 and TRBJ2-5, with 12 bases aligning to TRBD2. There are 18 residues in the CDR3. Germline V gene sequence: CDR1 SGHVS, CDR2 FNYEAQ. Here the CDR3 DNA reads TGCGCCAGCAGCTTAGTCCCGACTAGCGGGGGCTTACAAGAGACCCAGTACTTC. Protein: CASSLVPTSGGLQETQYF.

The chain couples TRBV27 to TRBJ2-4, with D tentatively TRBD1 (6 bases). Per germline, CDR1 MNHEY and CDR2 SMNVEV (reference sequence). The CDR3 consists of 15 residues. The V and J ends lost 5 bases and 6 bases respectively, with 17 bases between them. CDR3 sequence (DNA): TGTGCCAGCAGTATTCCAAGGACAGTTATAAACATTCAGTACTTC. The encoded protein is CASSIPRTVINIQYF.

V usage is TRBV28 and J usage is TRBJ2-7; TRBD2 matches at 8 bases. V shed 6 bases, J shed 1 base, and the junction held 5 bases outside the gene matches. The CDR3 has 14 amino acids. Germline V gene data show CDR1 as MDHEN and CDR2 as SYDVKM. This CDR3 is CASRSTSGSYEQYF. CDR3 DNA: TGTGCCAGCAGAAGCACTAGCGGATCCTACGAGCAGTACTTC.

Regarding this clone: Other DNA sequences in this specimen translate into the identical CDR3. The chain employs TRBV7-9 and TRBJ1-6, with D perhaps matching TRBD1 (5 bases). The length of the CDR3 is 14 residues. The germline CDR1 and CDR2 sequences are SEHNR and FQNEAQ (reference sequence). The V end lost 2 bases, the J end lost 7 bases, and 9 bases lay between the germline ends. The DNA of the CDR3 is TGTGCCAGCAGCTTAAGACAGAAAAATTCACCCCTCCACTTT. Translation gives CASSLRQKNSPLHF.

V and J are TRBV7-9 and TRBJ2-7; the match to TRBD1 covers 10 bases. From germline, CDR1 is SEHNR and CDR2 FQNEAQ (reference sequence). V dropped 5 bases and J dropped 2; count of bases not matched to a gene: 6. This CDR3 has 15 amino acids. This CDR3 reads CASSEGTGAAYEQYF. In DNA, the CDR3 is TGTGCCAGCAGCGAGGGGACAGGGGCCGCCTACGAGCAGTACTTC.

The chain recombines TRBV28 with TRBJ1-4, with a weak D call TRBD1 (5 bases). This CDR3 is 12 amino acids long. Trimming removed 8 bases at V and 7 bases at J, with 11 bases between. Germline CDR1 is MDHEN and CDR2 is SYDVKM. CDR3 loop: CASLGQGEKLFF. The CDR3 region has the DNA TGTGCCAGCCTGGGGCAGGGTGAAAAACTGTTTTTT.

This clone was recorded only once. The rearrangement links TRBV19 to TRBJ2-1, with TRBD2 matching over 10 bases. The CDR3 is 14 amino acids. Germline values: CDR1 LNHDA, CDR2 SQIVND (reference sequence). Trimming cost V 3 bases and J 8 bases; bases outside gene matches: 4. The CDR3 DNA reads as TGTGCCAGTAGTATCGGGACTAGCGACGATGAGCAGTTCTTC. This encodes CASSIGTSDDEQFF.

As for this clone: The junction does not match germline at one end; this may be a read error. The chain joins TRBV28 to TRBJ2-7; possibly TRBD1 for D (5 bases). Germline values: CDR1 MDHEN, CDR2 SYDVKM. There are 16 residues in the CDR3. The CDR3 DNA follows: TGTGCCAGCAGATTATCTTACGACAGAACAGCCTACGAGCAGTACTTC. Residues: CASRLSYDRTAYEQYF.

The chain combines TRBV4-1 with TRBJ1-4; 7 nucleotides line up with TRBD1. Germline V gene lookup returns CDR1 MGHRA and CDR2 YSYEKL. The junction had 12 bases not matched to a gene; V was cut back by 0 bases and J by 8 bases. This CDR3 is built from 17 residues. DNA for the CDR3: TGCGCCAGCAGCCAAGATTTCCGCCAGGGGGAGGAGGAAAAACTGTTTTTT. This sequence encodes CASSQDFRQGEEEKLFF.

This clone was seen a single time. This chain joins TRBV2 and TRBJ2-5, with TRBD1 as a possible D gene (7 bases). The end of the DNA aligns better with TRBJ2-7, so the J call may be wrong. CDR3 length: 14 residues. The germline V gene encodes CDR1 SNHLY and CDR2 FYNNEI. CDR3 sequence: CASRRGVPPYEQYF. CDR3 coding DNA: TGTGCCAGCCGCAGGGGGGTCCCTCCCTACGAGCAGTACTTC.

V gene TRBV7-2 combines with J gene TRBJ1-3; D is possibly TRBD1 (6 bases). The germline V gene has CDR1 SGHTA and CDR2 FQGNSA. V was cut by 5 bases and J by 4 bases, with 15 bases left in between. CDR3 size: 15 residues. The CDR3 region has the DNA TGTGCCAGCAGCCGACCCGGGGGGCTCGGAAACACCATATATTTT. It codes for CASSRPGGLGNTIYF.

J is TRBJ1-4 and V is TRBV27; D is unresolved. The CDR3 runs to 12 residues. Deletions cut 8 bases from V and 8 bases from J, with 12 bases between. The germline CDR1 and CDR2 sequences are MNHEY and SMNVEV (reference sequence). The chain's CDR3 is CASGQTEEKLFF. For the CDR3, the DNA is TGTGCCAGCGGTCAGACGGAGGAAAAACTGTTTTTT.

The chain joins TRBV28 to TRBJ2-5, with TRBD2 matching over 8 bases. Germline CDR1 and CDR2: MDHEN and SYDVKM. This CDR3 has 14 amino acids. Trimming at V came to 4 bases and at J to 5 bases, leaving 6 bases not matched to a gene. CDR3 nucleotides: TGTGCCAGCAGTTCCGGGACTAGTTTGGAGACCCAGTACTTC. Its translation is CASSSGTSLETQYF.

The chain is built from TRBV14 and TRBJ2-1; 7 nucleotides align to TRBD2. The V gene's germline CDR1 is SGHDN and CDR2 FVKESK. The CDR3 sequence is 16 residues long. V lost 4 bases, J lost 0 bases, and 6 bases stayed unmatched. The DNA for the CDR3 is TGTGCCAGCAGCCCTCTTCTAGCGGTCTCCTACAATGAGCAGTTCTTC. Its protein is CASSPLLAVSYNEQFF.

J is TRBJ2-5 and V is TRBV2, with D maybe TRBD1 (6 bases). This CDR3 is built from 15 residues. The V end was cut by 4 bases, the J end by 1 base, with 13 bases between. Looked up from germline, CDR1 is SNHLY and CDR2 is FYNNEI. This CDR3 reads CASSARTEFQETQYF. The DNA for the CDR3 is TGTGCCAGCAGTGCCCGGACAGAATTCCAAGAGACCCAGTACTTC. Complete variable domain (other parts from reference TRBV2 and TRBJ2-5): EPEVTQTPSHQVTQMGQEVILRCVPISNHLYFYWYRQILGQKVEFLVSFYNNEISEKSEIFDDQFSVERPDGSNFTLKIRSTKLEDSAMYFCASSARTEFQETQYFGPGTRLLVL.

This clone was observed a single time. V is TRBV14 and J is TRBJ2-2; 7 bases are shared with TRBD1. V gave up 4 bases and J gave up 7 bases; unmatched junction bases: 12. This CDR3 spans 16 amino acids. Germline lookup yields CDR1 SGHDN and CDR2 FVKESK. The CDR3 loop is CASSLLPGTVGGELFF. CDR3 DNA sequence: TGTGCCAGCAGCCTCCTGCCCGGGACAGTGGGCGGGGAGCTGTTTTTT.

This clone has just one count. This chain links TRBV19 with TRBJ1-1, with 8 bases fitting TRBD1. The germline gives CDR1 LNHDA, CDR2 SQIVND (reference sequence). Trimming removed 6 bases from V and 0 bases from J; junction bases left unmatched: 9. The CDR3 is 16 amino acids. The CDR3 protein is CASSITGQVMNTEAFF. The CDR3 nucleotides are TGTGCCAGTAGCATCACGGGACAGGTCATGAACACTGAAGCTTTCTTT.

The rearrangement uses TRBV5-1 and TRBJ2-5; 8 bases line up with TRBD2. With 2 bases clipped from V and 1 base from J, the junction kept 1 base outside the gene matches. The V gene's germline CDR1 is SGHRS and CDR2 YFSETQ. CDR3 length: 14 amino acids. CDR3 sequence: CASSLGTSQETQYF. For the CDR3, the DNA is TGCGCCAGCAGCTTAGGGACTAGCCAAGAGACCCAGTACTTC.

The chain combines TRBV28 with TRBJ2-2; 8 bases match TRBD2. The ends lost 3 bases at V and 4 bases at J; junction bases unmatched: 4. The V gene's germline CDR1 is MDHEN and CDR2 SYDVKM. The CDR3 length is 15 residues. The CDR3 bases are TGTGCCAGCAGTTTGTCGCTAGCGGGCACCGGGGAGCTGTTTTTT. Translation: CASSLSLAGTGELFF.

The CDR3 loop is CSVEDPTPLAGAPQYTQYF. In nucleotides, the CDR3 is TGCAGCGTTGAAGATCCGACGCCACTAGCGGGAGCGCCTCAGTATACGCAGTATTTT. V and J are TRBV29-1 and TRBJ2-3; 11 nucleotides agree with TRBD2. Unmatched junction bases numbered 18, after V lost 0 bases and J lost 7 bases. In germline, CDR1 is SQVTM, CDR2 ANQGSEA. This CDR3 region has 19 residues.

J is TRBJ2-2 and V is TRBV7-6; 7 nucleotides match TRBD2. CDR1 SGHVS and CDR2 FNYEAQ come from the germline V gene. The CDR3 extends over 15 amino acids. Unmatched junction bases numbered 8, after V lost 6 bases and J lost 4 bases. The CDR3 DNA is TGTGCCAGCAGTTCTGTGGGGGGGGTCACCGGGGAGCTGTTTTTT. Protein sequence: CASSSVGGVTGELFF. The full variable domain, its missing parts supplied by reference TRBV7-6 and TRBJ2-2, is GAGVSQSPRYKVTKRGQDVALRCDPISGHVSLYWYRQALGQGPEFLTYFNYEAQQDKSGLPNDRFSAERPEGSISTLTIQRTEQRDSAMYRCASSSVGGVTGELFFGEGSRLTVL.

J is TRBJ2-7 and V is TRBV25-1, with D possibly being TRBD2 (5 bases). The V and J ends lost 4 bases and 0 bases respectively, with 16 bases between them. The germline V gene encodes CDR1 MGHDK and CDR2 SYGVNS. The CDR3 contains 16 residues. CDR3 sequence reads: CASSVGGGRFSYEQYF. The CDR3 DNA reads as TGTGCCAGCAGTGTCGGTGGAGGACGGTTCTCCTACGAGCAGTACTTC.

The rearrangement links TRBV28 to TRBJ1-4; TRBD1 matches at 8 bases. The CDR3 is 14 residues long. J gave up 7 bases and V 11 bases, and 12 bases lay outside the gene matches. Per germline, CDR1 MDHEN and CDR2 SYDVKM. CDR3 amino acids: CAGRSGGTGEKLFF. CDR3 bases: TGTGCCGGGAGGTCAGGGGGCACGGGTGAAAAACTGTTTTTT.

This chain uses TRBV6-1 with TRBJ2-2; 7 nucleotides line up with TRBD1. Germline CDR1 is MNHNS and CDR2 is SASEGT. V was pared by 4 bases and J by 4 bases, with 6 bases of the junction left unmatched. This CDR3 spans 15 amino acids. The CDR3 region has the DNA TGTGCCAGCAGTGTAAACAGGGGTAGCACCGGGGAGCTGTTTTTT. Its protein product is CASSVNRGSTGELFF.

The V gene is TRBV25-1, the J gene TRBJ1-4; 12 bases fit TRBD1. Germline CDR1 is MGHDK and CDR2 is SYGVNS. J was trimmed by 4 bases and V by 2 bases; bases with no gene match: 5. The CDR3 is 17 residues long. Here the CDR3 DNA reads TGTGCCAGCAGTGAAGGGACAGGGGGCGTTTTTAATGAAAAACTGTTTTTT. Its translation is CASSEGTGGVFNEKLFF. The full variable domain, with the rest looked up from reference TRBV25-1 and TRBJ1-4, is EADIYQTPRYLVIGTGKKITLECSQTMGHDKMYWYQQDPGMELHLIHYSYGVNSTEKGDLSSESTVSRIRTEHFPLTLESARPSHTSQYLCASSEGTGGVFNEKLFFGSGTQLSVL.

This chain links TRBV19 with TRBJ2-7; TRBD1 aligns across 9 bases. V gave up 6 bases and J gave up 3 bases; unmatched junction bases: 9. Germline CDR1 LNHDA, CDR2 SQIVND (reference sequence). The CDR3 is 15 residues long. The CDR3 spells CASRNRDRVNYEQYF. In DNA form, the CDR3 reads TGTGCCAGTAGGAACCGGGACAGGGTTAACTACGAGCAGTACTTC.

The V and J genes are TRBV2 and TRBJ2-3; 7 bases are shared with TRBD2. The ends lost 7 bases at V and 0 bases at J; junction bases unmatched: 7. CDR3 length equals 15 residues. Germline assignment: CDR1 SNHLY and CDR2 FYNNEI. Written as DNA, the CDR3 is TGTGCCAGCAAAATGGAGGGAGGGAGCACAGATACGCAGTATTTT. It codes for CASKMEGGSTDTQYF.

This chain links TRBV29-1 with TRBJ2-5; 8 positions agree with TRBD1. The junction had 9 bases not matched to a gene; V was cut back by 8 bases and J by 4 bases. Germline V gene data show CDR1 as SQVTM and CDR2 as ANQGSEA. The CDR3 contains 13 residues. The CDR3 DNA reads as TGCAGCTCCTTGACAGGGGATCGAGAGACCCAGTACTTC. This codes for CSSLTGDRETQYF.

The CDR3, as DNA: TGCGCCAGCAGCAGCCGGGACAGGCAGGGCGAGCAGTACTTC. Amino acid sequence: CASSSRDRQGEQYF. The chain has TRBV5-1 and TRBJ2-7; the match to TRBD1 covers 8 bases. Looked up from germline, CDR1 is SGHRS and CDR2 is YFSETQ. The CDR3 length is 14 residues. J gave up 6 bases and V 4 bases, and 9 bases lay outside the gene matches.

The J gene is TRBJ2-7, the V gene TRBV30; TRBD2 matches at 10 bases. The CDR3 is made up of 14 amino acids. V dropped 8 bases and J dropped 1; count of bases not matched to a gene: 8. Germline V gene sequence: CDR1 GTSNPN, CDR2 SVGIG (reference sequence). The CDR3 nucleotides are TGTGCCGGATCAGCGGGAGGGGGTTCCTACGAGCAGTACTTC. Encoded protein: CAGSAGGGSYEQYF.